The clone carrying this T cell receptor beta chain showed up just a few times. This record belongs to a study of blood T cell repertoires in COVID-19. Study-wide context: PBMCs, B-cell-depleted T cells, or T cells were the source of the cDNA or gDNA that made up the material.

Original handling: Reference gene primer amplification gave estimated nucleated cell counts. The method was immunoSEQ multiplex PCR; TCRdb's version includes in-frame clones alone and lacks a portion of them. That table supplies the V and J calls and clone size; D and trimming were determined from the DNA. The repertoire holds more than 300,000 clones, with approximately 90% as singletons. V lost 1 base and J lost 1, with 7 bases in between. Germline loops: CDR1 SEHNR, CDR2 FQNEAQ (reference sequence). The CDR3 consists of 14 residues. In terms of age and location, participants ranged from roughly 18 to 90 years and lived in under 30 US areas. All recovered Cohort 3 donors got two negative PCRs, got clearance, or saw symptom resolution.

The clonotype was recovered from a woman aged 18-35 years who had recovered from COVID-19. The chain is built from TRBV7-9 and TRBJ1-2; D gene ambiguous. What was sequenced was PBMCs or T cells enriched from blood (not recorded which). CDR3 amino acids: CASSLVTNNYGYTF. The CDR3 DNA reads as TGTGCCAGCAGCTTAGTTACAAATAACTATGGCTACACCTTC.